The entry below describes one T cell receptor (beta chain). This entry comes from a study of blood T cell repertoires in COVID-19. Whole-study context: Acute-phase and convalescent COVID-19 samples originated in the United States, Italy and Spain. The cDNA or gDNA used as material had been derived from T cells, B-cell-depleted T cells, or PBMCs.

Libraries were prepared by immunoSEQ multiplex PCR; TCRdb keeps only in-frame clonotypes and omits some of them. The sample has 250,000 to 350,000 clones; roughly 86% are singletons. This CDR3 has 15 amino acids. Trimming left V 1 base short and J 2 bases short, with 12 bases between. Germline V CDR1 and CDR2: MGHRA, YSYEKL. Participants reported their clinical history, and cohort assignment relied on those reports. Sequencing was carried out using PBMCs or T cells enriched from blood (not recorded which). J is TRBJ2-7 and V is TRBV4-1, with D perhaps TRBD1 (6 bases). This receptor was identified in a woman in her fifties or sixties who had been exposed to COVID-19. The CDR3 here is CASSQVEDSPYEQYF. The CDR3, as DNA: TGCGCCAGCAGCCAAGTGGAGGACAGCCCCTACGAGCAGTACTTC.